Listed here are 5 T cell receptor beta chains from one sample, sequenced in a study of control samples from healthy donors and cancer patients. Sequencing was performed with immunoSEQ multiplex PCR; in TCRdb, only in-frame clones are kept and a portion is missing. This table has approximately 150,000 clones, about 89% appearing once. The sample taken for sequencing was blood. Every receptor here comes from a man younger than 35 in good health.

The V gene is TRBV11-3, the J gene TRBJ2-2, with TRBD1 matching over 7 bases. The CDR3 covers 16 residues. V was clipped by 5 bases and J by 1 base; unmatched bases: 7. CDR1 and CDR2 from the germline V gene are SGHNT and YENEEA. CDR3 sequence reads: CASSAGGQVNTGELFF. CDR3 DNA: TGTGCCAGCAGCGCAGGAGGACAGGTGAACACCGGGGAGCTGTTTTTT.

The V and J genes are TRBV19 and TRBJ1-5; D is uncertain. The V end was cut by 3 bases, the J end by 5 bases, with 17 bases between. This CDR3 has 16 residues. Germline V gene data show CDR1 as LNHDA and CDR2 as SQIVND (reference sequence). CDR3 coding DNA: TGTGCCAGTAGTATTAGGGTCAGCCTGTCGGATCAGCCCCAGCATTTT. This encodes CASSIRVSLSDQPQHF.

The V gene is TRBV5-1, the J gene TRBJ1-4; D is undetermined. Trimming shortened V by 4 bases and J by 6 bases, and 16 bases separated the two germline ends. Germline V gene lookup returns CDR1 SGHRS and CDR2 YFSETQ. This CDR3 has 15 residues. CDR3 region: CASSRDRARDEKLFF. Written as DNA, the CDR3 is TGCGCCAGCAGCCGAGACCGGGCCCGCGATGAAAAACTGTTTTTT. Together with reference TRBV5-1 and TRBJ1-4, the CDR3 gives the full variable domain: KAGVTQTPRYLIKTRGQQVTLSCSPISGHRSVSWYQQTPGQGLQFLFEYFSETQRNKGNFPGRFSGRQFSNSRSEMNVSTLELGDSALYLCASSRDRARDEKLFFGSGTQLSVL.

Written as DNA, the CDR3 is TGCGCCAGCAGCTTGGAGGGGGACCGGATGAACACTGAAGCTTTCTTT. Translated, it gives CASSLEGDRMNTEAFF. The chain joins TRBV5-1 to TRBJ1-1, with a tentative D call TRBD1 (6 bases). The CDR3 is made up of 16 amino acids. Trimming took 0 bases from V and 0 from J, leaving 12 bases between them. Germline loops: CDR1 SGHRS, CDR2 YFSETQ.

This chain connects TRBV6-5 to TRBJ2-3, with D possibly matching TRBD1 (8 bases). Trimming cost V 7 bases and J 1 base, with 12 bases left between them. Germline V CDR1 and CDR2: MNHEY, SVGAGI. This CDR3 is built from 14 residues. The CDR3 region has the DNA TGTGCCAGCATTACAGGGGGGGGCACAGATACGCAGTATTTT. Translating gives CASITGGGTDTQYF.